This T cell receptor (beta chain) appears in the sequencing data of a study of identical twins. Regarding the study as a whole: Some out-of-frame alpha sequences were shared by twins, and these showed excess low generation probability. Whereas memory repertoires showed no such difference, abundant cord blood beta clonotypes carried fewer insertions.

Unique molecular identifiers were present on the cDNA, and a universal primer site came from template switching. MiXCR, run by TCRdb on the 5' RACE reads, gives a single entry per CDR3 protein. Of about 900,000 distinct CDR3 sequences in the sample, 9% to 15% were seen once. With regard to this clonotype: Its antigen is not identified.

Each donor was a healthy Caucasian. Germline V gene sequence: CDR1 LGHDT, CDR2 YNNKEL (reference sequence). The CDR3 is 15 residues long. J was trimmed by 10 bases and V by 3 bases; bases with no gene match: 9. The same specimen was also included in a second study, on yellow fever vaccine responses in identical twins.

This sequence joins TRBV3-1 and TRBJ2-1; 10 nucleotides match TRBD2. The clonotype was recovered from a woman aged 18-29 years in good health. Sequencing was performed on PBMCs. The CDR3 loop is CASSHIAGGLKEQFF. The CDR3, as DNA: TGTGCCAGCAGCCACATAGCGGGAGGACTCAAGGAGCAGTTCTTC.